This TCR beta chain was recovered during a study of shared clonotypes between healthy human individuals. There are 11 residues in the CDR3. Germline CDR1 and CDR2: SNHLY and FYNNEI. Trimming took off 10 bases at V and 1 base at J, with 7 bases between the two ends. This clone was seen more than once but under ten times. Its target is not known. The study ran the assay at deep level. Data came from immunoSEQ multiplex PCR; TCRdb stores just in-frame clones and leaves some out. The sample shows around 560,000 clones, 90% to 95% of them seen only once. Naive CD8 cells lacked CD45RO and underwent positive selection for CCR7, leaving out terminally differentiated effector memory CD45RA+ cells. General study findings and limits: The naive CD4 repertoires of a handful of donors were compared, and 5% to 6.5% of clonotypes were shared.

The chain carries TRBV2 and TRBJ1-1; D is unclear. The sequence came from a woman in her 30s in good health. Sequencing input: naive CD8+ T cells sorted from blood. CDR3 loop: CATRQNTEAFF. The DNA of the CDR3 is TGTGCCACCAGACAGAACACTGAAGCTTTCTTT. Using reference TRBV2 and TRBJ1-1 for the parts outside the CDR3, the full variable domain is EPEVTQTPSHQVTQMGQEVILRCVPISNHLYFYWYRQILGQKVEFLVSFYNNEISEKSEIFDDQFSVERPDGSNFTLKIRSTKLEDSAMYFCATRQNTEAFFGQGTRLTVV.